Below, 10 T cell receptor beta chains from the same sample are listed, as sequenced in a study of OX40 agonist ivuxolimab in advanced cancers. Libraries were made using the immunoSEQ multiplex PCR assay. The immuneACCESS repertoire file appears here via TCRdb, limited to in-frame rearrangements. These files lack a portion of the clones; in checked studies, under half of the deficit traces to unresolved V genes, and the cause of the others is not known. The table for this sample lists about 68,000 clones; approximately 82% of them were counted only once. Of the sample, 1.5% to 2% is held by the ten largest clones. The sample consisted of CD4+ or CD8+ T cells sorted from blood, taken in a trial of the OX40 agonist ivuxolimab. All receptors derive from an adult with an advanced solid tumor such as melanoma, head and neck, liver or kidney cancer.

The chain is built from TRBV7-9 and TRBJ2-1, with no clear D. V dropped 7 bases and J dropped 3 bases, with 13 bases sitting between them. The CDR3 has 14 amino acids. CDR1 is SEHNR, CDR2 FQNEAQ, per germline (reference sequence). For the CDR3, the DNA is TGTGCCAGCACCCGACCTCCGGGCTACAATGAGCAGTTCTTC. It yields the protein CASTRPPGYNEQFF.

The V call is TRBV7-2, the J call TRBJ2-1; 7 nucleotides match TRBD1. The CDR3 totals 15 residues. The germline CDR1 and CDR2 sequences are SGHTA and FQGNSA. The V and J ends lost 1 base and 2 bases, in that order; junction bases with no gene match: 2. The CDR3 here is CASSLDRGTYNEQFF. The DNA for the CDR3 is TGTGCCAGCAGCTTAGACAGGGGTACCTACAATGAGCAGTTCTTC.

The chain joins TRBV7-9 to TRBJ1-4, with 8 bases aligning to TRBD1. The CDR3 length is 13 residues. With 6 bases clipped from V and 8 bases from J, the junction kept 5 bases outside the gene matches. Per the germline V gene, CDR1 is SEHNR and CDR2 is FQNEAQ (reference sequence). The CDR3 coding sequence is TGTGCCAGCAGACCCACAGGGGGAGAAAAACTGTTTTTT. It specifies CASRPTGGEKLFF.

The rearrangement uses TRBV4-3 and TRBJ2-7; 8 nucleotides match TRBD2. The V gene's germline CDR1 is LGHNA and CDR2 YSLEER. This CDR3 has 13 amino acids. Trimming at V came to 3 bases and at J to 5 bases, leaving 3 bases not matched to a gene. The CDR3 reads CASSQGTRHEQYF. The CDR3 coding sequence is TGCGCCAGCAGCCAGGGGACTAGACACGAGCAGTACTTC.

V and J are TRBV5-6 and TRBJ2-2, with D uncertain. The length of the CDR3 is 13 residues. Germline lookup yields CDR1 SGHDT and CDR2 YYEEEE. Trimming shortened V by 4 bases and J by 5 bases, and 9 bases separated the two germline ends. CDR3 region: CASSPEGTGELFF. CDR3 in DNA: TGTGCCAGCAGCCCCGAAGGGACCGGGGAGCTGTTTTTT.

The rearrangement uses TRBV5-6 and TRBJ1-4; D remains ambiguous. Trimming cost V 4 bases and J 8 bases, with 12 bases left between them. Germline CDR1 is SGHDT and CDR2 is YYEEEE. The CDR3 length is 13 residues. The CDR3 loop reads CASSGRAQEKLFF. DNA for the CDR3: TGTGCCAGCAGCGGGAGGGCCCAGGAAAAACTGTTTTTT.

V gene TRBV19 combines with J gene TRBJ2-7; D remains unclear. V was pared by 2 bases and J by 3 bases, with 11 bases between. The germline CDR1 and CDR2 sequences are LNHDA and SQIVND (reference sequence). The CDR3 sequence is 14 residues long. The DNA for the CDR3 is TGTGCCAGTAGTATACAAGCGACCAGCTACGAGCAGTACTTC. Its translation is CASSIQATSYEQYF.

This rearrangement joins TRBV19 to TRBJ2-2, with unresolved D. The CDR3 consists of 13 residues. Trimming removed 3 bases from V and 6 bases from J, with 8 bases in between. Looked up from germline, CDR1 is LNHDA and CDR2 is SQIVND (reference sequence). The CDR3 loop reads CASSIAQAGELFF. The CDR3 region has the DNA TGTGCCAGTAGTATTGCGCAGGCCGGGGAGCTGTTTTTT.

The V gene is TRBV5-4, the J gene TRBJ2-2, with D unclear. Germline-derived CDR1 and CDR2 are SGHNT and YYREEE (reference sequence). V lost 0 bases and J 4 bases, leaving 7 bases between the germline ends. CDR3 length: 14 amino acids. The CDR3 spells CASSLDRLTGELFF. The CDR3 DNA sequence: TGTGCCAGCAGCTTGGACAGACTCACCGGGGAGCTGTTTTTT.

The rearrangement joins TRBV10-2 to TRBJ1-5, with a possible D match to TRBD1 (6 bases). This CDR3 is 15 amino acids long. Germline V gives CDR1 WSHSY, CDR2 SAAADI. Trimming removed 3 bases at V and 1 base at J, with 10 bases between. The CDR3: CASSETRGSNQPQHF. The CDR3 DNA reads TGCGCCAGCAGTGAAACAAGGGGGAGCAATCAGCCCCAGCATTTT.